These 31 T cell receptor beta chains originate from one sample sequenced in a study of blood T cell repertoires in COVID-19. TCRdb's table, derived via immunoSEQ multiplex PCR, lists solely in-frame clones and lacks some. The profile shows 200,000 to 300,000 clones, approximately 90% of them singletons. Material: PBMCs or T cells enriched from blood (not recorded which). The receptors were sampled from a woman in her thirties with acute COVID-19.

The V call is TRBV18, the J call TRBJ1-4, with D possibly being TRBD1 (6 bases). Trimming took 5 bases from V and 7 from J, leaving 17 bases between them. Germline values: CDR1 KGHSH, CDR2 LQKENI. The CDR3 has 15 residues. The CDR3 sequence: CASSSSGDSSEKLFF. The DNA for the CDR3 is TGTGCCAGCTCATCGTCAGGGGATAGTAGTGAAAAACTGTTTTTT.

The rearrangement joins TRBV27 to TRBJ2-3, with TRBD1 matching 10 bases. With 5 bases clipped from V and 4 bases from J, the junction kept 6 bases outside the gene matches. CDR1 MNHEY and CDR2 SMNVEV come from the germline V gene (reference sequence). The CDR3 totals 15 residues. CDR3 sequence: CASSTPGQGSDTQYF. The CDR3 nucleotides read TGTGCCAGCAGTACTCCGGGACAGGGGTCAGATACGCAGTATTTT.

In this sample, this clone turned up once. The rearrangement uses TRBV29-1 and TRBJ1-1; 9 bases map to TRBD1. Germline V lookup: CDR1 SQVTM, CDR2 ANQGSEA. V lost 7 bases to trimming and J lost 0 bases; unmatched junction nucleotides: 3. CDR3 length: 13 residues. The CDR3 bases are TGCAGCGCGGGACAGGGTCTGAACACTGAAGCTTTCTTT. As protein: CSAGQGLNTEAFF.

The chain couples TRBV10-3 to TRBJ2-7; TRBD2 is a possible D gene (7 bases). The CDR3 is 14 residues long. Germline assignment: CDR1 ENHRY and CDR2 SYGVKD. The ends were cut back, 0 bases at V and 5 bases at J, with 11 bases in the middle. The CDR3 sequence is CAISESEGGNEQYF. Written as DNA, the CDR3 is TGTGCCATCAGTGAGTCCGAGGGGGGGAACGAGCAGTACTTC.

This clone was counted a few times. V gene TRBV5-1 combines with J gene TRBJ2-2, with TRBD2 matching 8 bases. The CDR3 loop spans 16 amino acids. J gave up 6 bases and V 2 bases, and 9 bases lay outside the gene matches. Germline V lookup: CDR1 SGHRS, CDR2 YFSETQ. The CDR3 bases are TGCGCCAGCAGCTTTCTCGGGGGGGCCGCGGCCGGGGAGCTGTTTTTT. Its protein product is CASSFLGGAAAGELFF.

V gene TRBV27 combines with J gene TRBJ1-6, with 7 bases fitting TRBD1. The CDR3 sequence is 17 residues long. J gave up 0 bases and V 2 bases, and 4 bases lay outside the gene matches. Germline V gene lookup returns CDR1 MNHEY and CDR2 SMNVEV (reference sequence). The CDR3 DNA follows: TGTGCCAGCAGTTTAGGGACAGATTTCTCCTATAATTCACCCCTCCACTTT. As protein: CASSLGTDFSYNSPLHF.

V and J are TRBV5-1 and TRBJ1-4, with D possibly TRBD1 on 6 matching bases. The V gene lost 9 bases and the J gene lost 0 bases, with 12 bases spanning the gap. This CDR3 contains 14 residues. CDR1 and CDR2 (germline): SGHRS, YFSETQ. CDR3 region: CATRTEATNEKLFF. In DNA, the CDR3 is TGCGCCACCCGGACAGAGGCAACTAATGAAAAACTGTTTTTT.

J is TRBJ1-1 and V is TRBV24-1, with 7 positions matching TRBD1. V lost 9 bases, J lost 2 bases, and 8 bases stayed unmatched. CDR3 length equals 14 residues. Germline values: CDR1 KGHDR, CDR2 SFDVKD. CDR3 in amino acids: CATERGGGNTEAFF. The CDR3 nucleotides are TGTGCCACCGAGAGAGGGGGCGGCAACACTGAAGCTTTCTTT.

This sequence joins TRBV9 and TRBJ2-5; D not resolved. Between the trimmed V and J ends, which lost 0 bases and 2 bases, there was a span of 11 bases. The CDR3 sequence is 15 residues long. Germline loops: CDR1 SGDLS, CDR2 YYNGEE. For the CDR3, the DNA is TGTGCCAGCAGCGTAGATCCCAACTCACAAGAGACCCAGTACTTC. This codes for CASSVDPNSQETQYF.

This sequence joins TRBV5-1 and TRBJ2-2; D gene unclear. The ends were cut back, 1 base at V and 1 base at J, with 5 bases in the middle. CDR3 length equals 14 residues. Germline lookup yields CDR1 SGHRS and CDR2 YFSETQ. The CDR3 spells CASSLWRNTGELFF. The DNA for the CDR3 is TGCGCCAGCAGCTTGTGGAGGAACACCGGGGAGCTGTTTTTT. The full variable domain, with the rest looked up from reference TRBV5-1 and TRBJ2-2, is KAGVTQTPRYLIKTRGQQVTLSCSPISGHRSVSWYQQTPGQGLQFLFEYFSETQRNKGNFPGRFSGRQFSNSRSEMNVSTLELGDSALYLCASSLWRNTGELFFGEGSRLTVL.

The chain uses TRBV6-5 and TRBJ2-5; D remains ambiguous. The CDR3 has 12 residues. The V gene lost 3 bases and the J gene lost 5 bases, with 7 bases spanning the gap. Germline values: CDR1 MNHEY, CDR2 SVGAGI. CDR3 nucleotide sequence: TGTGCCAGCAGTTATATTCTGGAGACCCAGTACTTC. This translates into CASSYILETQYF.

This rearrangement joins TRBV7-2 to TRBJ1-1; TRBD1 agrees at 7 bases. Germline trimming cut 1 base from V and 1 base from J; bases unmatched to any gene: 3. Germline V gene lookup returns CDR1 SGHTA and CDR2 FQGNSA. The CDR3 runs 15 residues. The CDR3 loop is CASSLEGAPNTEAFF. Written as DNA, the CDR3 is TGTGCCAGCAGCTTAGAGGGGGCGCCGAACACTGAAGCTTTCTTT.

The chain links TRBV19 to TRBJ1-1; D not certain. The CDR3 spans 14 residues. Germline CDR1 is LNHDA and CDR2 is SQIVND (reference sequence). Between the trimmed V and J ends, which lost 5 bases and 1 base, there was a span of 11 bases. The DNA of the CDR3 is TGTGCCAGTAGTCCCCAGCGGGAGAACACTGAAGCTTTCTTT. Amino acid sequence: CASSPQRENTEAFF.

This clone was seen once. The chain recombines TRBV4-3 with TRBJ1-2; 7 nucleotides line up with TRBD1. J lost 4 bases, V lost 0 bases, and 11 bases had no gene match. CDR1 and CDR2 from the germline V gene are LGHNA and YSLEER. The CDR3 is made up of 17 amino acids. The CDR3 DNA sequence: TGCGCCAGCAGCCAAGAAAGGGGGACAGTTACGACCTATGGCTACACCTTC. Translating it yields CASSQERGTVTTYGYTF.

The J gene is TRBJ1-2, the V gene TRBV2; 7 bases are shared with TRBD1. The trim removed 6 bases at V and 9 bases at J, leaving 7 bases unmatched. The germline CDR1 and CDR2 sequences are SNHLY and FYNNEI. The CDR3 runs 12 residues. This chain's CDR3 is CASSPLQGSYTF. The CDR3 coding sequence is TGTGCCAGCAGCCCCTTACAGGGGAGCTACACCTTC.

CDR3 loop: CASSGTSYNEQFF. The CDR3, as DNA: TGTGCCAGTAGCGGGACTTCCTACAATGAGCAGTTCTTC. The rearrangement uses TRBV19 and TRBJ2-1; D may be TRBD2 (6 bases). Germline lookup yields CDR1 LNHDA and CDR2 SQIVND (reference sequence). The CDR3 has 13 residues. Trimming cost V 6 bases and J 1 base, with 7 bases left between them. Full variable domain (outside the CDR3, taken from reference TRBV19 and TRBJ2-1): DGGITQSPKYLFRKEGQNVTLSCEQNLNHDAMYWYRQDPGQGLRLIYYSQIVNDFQKGDIAEGYSVSREKKESFPLTVTSAQKNPTAFYLCASSGTSYNEQFFGPGTRLTVL.

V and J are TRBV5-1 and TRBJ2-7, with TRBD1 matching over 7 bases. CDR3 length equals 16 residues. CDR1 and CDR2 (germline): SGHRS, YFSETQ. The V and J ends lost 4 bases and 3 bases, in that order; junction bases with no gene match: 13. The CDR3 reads CASSRSWTGPNYEQYF. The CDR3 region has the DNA TGCGCCAGCAGCCGATCGTGGACAGGTCCTAACTACGAGCAGTACTTC.

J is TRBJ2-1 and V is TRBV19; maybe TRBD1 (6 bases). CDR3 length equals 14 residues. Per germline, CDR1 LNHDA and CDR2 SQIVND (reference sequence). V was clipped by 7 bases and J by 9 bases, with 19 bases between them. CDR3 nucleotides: TGTGCCAGTACCAACAGGGCTACCAACGGTGAGCAGTTCTTC. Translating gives CASTNRATNGEQFF.

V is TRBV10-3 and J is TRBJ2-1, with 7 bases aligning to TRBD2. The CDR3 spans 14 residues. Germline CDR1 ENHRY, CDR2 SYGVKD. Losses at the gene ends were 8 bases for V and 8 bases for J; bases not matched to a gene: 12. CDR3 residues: CAIHAGAGSHEQFF. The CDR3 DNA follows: TGTGCCATCCACGCGGGAGCAGGGTCCCATGAGCAGTTCTTC.

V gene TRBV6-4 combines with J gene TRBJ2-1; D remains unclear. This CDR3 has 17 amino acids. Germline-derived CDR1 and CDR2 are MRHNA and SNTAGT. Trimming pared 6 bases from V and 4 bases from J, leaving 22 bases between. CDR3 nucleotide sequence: TGTGCCAGCAGCGAGACATTTACTGAGTCAATATACAATGAGCAGTTCTTC. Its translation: CASSETFTESIYNEQFF.

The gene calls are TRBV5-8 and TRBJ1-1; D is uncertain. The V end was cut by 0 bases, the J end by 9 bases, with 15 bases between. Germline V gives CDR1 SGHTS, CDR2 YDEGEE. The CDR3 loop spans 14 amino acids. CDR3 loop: CASSLAARDYQAFF. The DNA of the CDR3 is TGTGCCAGCAGCTTGGCCGCCCGAGACTATCAAGCTTTCTTT.

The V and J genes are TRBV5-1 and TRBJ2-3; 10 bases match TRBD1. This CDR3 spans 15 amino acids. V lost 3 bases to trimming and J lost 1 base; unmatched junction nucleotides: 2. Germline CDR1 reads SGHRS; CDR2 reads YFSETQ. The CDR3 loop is CASSWGTGGTDTQYF. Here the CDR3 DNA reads TGCGCCAGCAGCTGGGGGACAGGGGGCACAGATACGCAGTATTTT.

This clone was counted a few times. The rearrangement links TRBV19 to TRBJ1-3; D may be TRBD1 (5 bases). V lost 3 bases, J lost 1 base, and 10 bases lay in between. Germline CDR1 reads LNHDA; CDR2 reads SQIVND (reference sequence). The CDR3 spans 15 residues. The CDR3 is CASSILGASGNTIYF. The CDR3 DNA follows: TGTGCCAGTAGTATTTTAGGGGCTTCTGGAAACACCATATATTTT.

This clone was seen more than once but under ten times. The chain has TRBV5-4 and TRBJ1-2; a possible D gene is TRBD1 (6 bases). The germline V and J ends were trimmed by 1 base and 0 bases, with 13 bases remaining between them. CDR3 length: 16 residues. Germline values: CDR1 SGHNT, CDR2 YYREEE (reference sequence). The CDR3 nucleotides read TGTGCCAGCAGCTTGCTGACAGGCGTAGCTAACTATGGCTACACCTTC. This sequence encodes CASSLLTGVANYGYTF.

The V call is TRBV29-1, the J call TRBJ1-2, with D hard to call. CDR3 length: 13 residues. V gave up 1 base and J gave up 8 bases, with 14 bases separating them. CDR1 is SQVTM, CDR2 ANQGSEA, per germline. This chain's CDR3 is CSVEASGMRGYTF. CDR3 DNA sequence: TGCAGCGTTGAAGCGTCCGGGATGCGAGGCTACACCTTC. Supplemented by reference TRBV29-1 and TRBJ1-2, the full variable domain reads SAVISQKPSRDICQRGTSLTIQCQVDSQVTMMFWYRQQPGQSLTLIATANQGSEATYESGFVIDKFPISRPNLTFSTLTVSNMSPEDSSIYLCSVEASGMRGYTFGSGTRLTVV.

CDR3 sequence: CASSVGPNTGELFF. DNA of the CDR3: TGTGCCAGCAGCGTGGGGCCTAACACCGGGGAGCTGTTTTTT. The chain uses TRBV9 and TRBJ2-2; D is perhaps TRBD1 (5 bases). The CDR3 contains 14 residues. Germline V gene sequence: CDR1 SGDLS, CDR2 YYNGEE. Trimming removed 2 bases from V and 2 bases from J, with 7 bases in between.

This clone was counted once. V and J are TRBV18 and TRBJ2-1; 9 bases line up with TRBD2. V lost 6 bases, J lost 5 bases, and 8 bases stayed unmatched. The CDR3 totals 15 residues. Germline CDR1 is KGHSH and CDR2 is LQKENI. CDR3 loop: CASSPRGGLDNEQFF. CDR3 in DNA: TGTGCCAGCTCCCCGCGGGGGGGCTTGGACAATGAGCAGTTCTTC.

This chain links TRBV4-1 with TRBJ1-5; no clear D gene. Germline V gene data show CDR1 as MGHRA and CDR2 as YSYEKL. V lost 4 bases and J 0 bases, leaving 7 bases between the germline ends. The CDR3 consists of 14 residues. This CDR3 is CASSLADSNQPQHF. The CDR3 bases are TGCGCCAGCAGCCTCGCAGATAGCAATCAGCCCCAGCATTTT.

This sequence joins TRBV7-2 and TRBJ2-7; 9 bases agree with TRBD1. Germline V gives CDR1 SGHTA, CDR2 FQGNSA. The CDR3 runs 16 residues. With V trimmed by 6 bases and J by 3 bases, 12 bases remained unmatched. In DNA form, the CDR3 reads TGTGCCAGCAGGAAACAGGGGGCTGGGATGTTCTACGAGCAGTACTTC. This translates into CASRKQGAGMFYEQYF.

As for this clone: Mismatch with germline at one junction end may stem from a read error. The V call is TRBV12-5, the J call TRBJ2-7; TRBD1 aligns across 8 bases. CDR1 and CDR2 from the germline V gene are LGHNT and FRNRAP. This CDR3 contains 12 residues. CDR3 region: CASAADRAVLDF. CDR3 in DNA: TGTGCTAGTGCCGCGGACAGGGCGGTGTTGGACTTC.

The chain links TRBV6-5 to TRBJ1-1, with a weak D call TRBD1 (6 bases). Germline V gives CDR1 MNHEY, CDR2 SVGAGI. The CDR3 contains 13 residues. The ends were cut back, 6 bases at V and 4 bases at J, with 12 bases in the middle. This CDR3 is CASSPTGITEAFF. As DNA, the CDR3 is TGTGCCAGCAGCCCAACAGGGATCACTGAAGCTTTCTTT.